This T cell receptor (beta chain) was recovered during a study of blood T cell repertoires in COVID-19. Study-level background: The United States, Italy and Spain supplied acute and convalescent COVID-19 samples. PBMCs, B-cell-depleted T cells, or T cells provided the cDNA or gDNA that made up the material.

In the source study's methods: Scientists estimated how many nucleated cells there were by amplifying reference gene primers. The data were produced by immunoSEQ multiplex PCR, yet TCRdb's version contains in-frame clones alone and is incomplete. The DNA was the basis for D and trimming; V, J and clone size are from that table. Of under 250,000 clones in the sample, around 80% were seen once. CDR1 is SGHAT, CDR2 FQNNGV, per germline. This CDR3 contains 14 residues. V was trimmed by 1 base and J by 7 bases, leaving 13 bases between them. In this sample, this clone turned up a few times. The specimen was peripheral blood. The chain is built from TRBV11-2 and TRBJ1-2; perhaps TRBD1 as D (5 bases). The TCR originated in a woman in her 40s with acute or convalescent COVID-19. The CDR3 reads CASSLGGVQSGYTF. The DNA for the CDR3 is TGTGCCAGCAGCTTAGGGGGGGTCCAAAGTGGCTACACCTTC. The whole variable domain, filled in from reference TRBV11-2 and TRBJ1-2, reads EAGVAQSPRYKIIEKRQSVAFWCNPISGHATLYWYQQILGQGPKLLIQFQNNGVVDDSQLPKDRFSAERLKGVDSTLKIQPAKLEDSAVYLCASSLGGVQSGYTFGSGTRLTVV.